What follows are 13 T cell receptor beta chains derived from one specimen sequenced in a study of CD4 T cells in relation to SARS-CoV-2 and coronaviruses. Clones were sequenced by immunoSEQ multiplex PCR, and TCRdb holds only the in-frame ones, with some missing. The table lists some 14,000 clones, under 80% of them singletons. The unexposed donors gave CD4+ T cells in about 2010-2019, prior to COVID-19. CD4+ T cells were isolated from the cells after more than nine days of culture. Antigens of these TCRs are unknown. The sequencing input was CD4+ T cells from PBMCs, cultured in vitro. The receptors stem from a human donor in good health.

This clone appeared once. This chain connects TRBV11-2 to TRBJ1-1, with D perhaps TRBD1 (5 bases). CDR3 length equals 14 residues. V lost 3 bases and J 5 bases, leaving 13 bases between the germline ends. The V gene's germline CDR1 is SGHAT and CDR2 FQNNGV. The CDR3 DNA reads TGTGCCAGCAGCTTGTCCGGGGGGATTACTGAAGCTTTCTTT. This codes for CASSLSGGITEAFF.

The V gene is TRBV10-3, the J gene TRBJ2-6; 12 bases are shared with TRBD1. The CDR3 loop spans 17 amino acids. The V and J ends lost 4 bases and 4 bases, in that order; junction bases with no gene match: 5. Germline lookup yields CDR1 ENHRY and CDR2 SYGVKD. CDR3 protein: CAISGGQGALGANVLTF. DNA for the CDR3: TGTGCCATCAGTGGGGGACAGGGGGCGCTCGGGGCCAACGTCCTGACTTTC.

The rearrangement uses TRBV7-9 and TRBJ1-2, with TRBD1 identical over 7 bases. The V and J ends lost 2 bases and 8 bases, in that order; junction bases with no gene match: 8. Germline V gene sequence: CDR1 SEHNR, CDR2 FQNEAQ (reference sequence). The CDR3 is 14 residues long. CDR3 nucleotides: TGTGCCAGCAGCTTACCACAGGGGCGGCGGGGCTACACCTTC. Its translation: CASSLPQGRRGYTF.

The V gene is TRBV14, the J gene TRBJ2-7, with D perhaps TRBD2 (5 bases). Between the trimmed V and J ends, which lost 2 bases and 4 bases, there was a span of 12 bases. CDR3 size: 14 residues. Germline CDR1 reads SGHDN; CDR2 reads FVKESK. CDR3 sequence: CASSQSWEWYEQYF. The CDR3 coding sequence is TGTGCCAGCAGCCAATCGTGGGAGTGGTACGAGCAGTACTTC. The entire variable domain, with the rest obtained from reference TRBV14 and TRBJ2-7, is as follows: EAGVTQFPSHSVIEKGQTVTLRCDPISGHDNLYWYRRVMGKEIKFLLHFVKESKQDESGMPNNRFLAERTGGTYSTLKVQPAELEDSGVYFCASSQSWEWYEQYFGPGTRLTVT.

The count of this clone is one. The rearrangement links TRBV6-5 to TRBJ1-2, with D perhaps matching TRBD1 (5 bases). The CDR3 runs 13 residues. Germline loops: CDR1 MNHEY, CDR2 SVGAGI. Trimming removed 6 bases at V and 2 bases at J, with 10 bases between. CDR3 loop: CASREGPNYGYTF. DNA of the CDR3: TGTGCCAGCAGGGAGGGACCGAACTATGGCTACACCTTC.

The rearrangement joins TRBV24-1 to TRBJ2-5; D possibly corresponds to TRBD1 (6 bases). Per germline, CDR1 KGHDR and CDR2 SFDVKD. V lost 9 bases to trimming and J lost 5 bases, with 30 bases between them. The CDR3 is 18 amino acids. The CDR3 coding sequence is TGTGCCACCTCCGAAGGCAGGGGTGCGTGGTTCGAATTGGAGACCCAGTACTTC. Encoded protein: CATSEGRGAWFELETQYF.

This clone was seen just once. The chain joins TRBV2 to TRBJ1-2; 8 nucleotides agree with TRBD1. This CDR3 is 13 amino acids long. Per the germline V gene, CDR1 is SNHLY and CDR2 is FYNNEI. V lost 4 bases to trimming and J lost 8 bases; unmatched junction nucleotides: 6. The CDR3 spells CASSGSGGAGYTF. The CDR3 nucleotides read TGTGCCAGCAGTGGTTCAGGGGGCGCCGGCTACACCTTC.

This clone was seen only a few times. The rearrangement uses TRBV30 and TRBJ1-1; tentative D call: TRBD1 (6 bases). Germline lookup yields CDR1 GTSNPN and CDR2 SVGIG (reference sequence). The V gene lost 3 bases and the J gene lost 3 bases, with 11 bases spanning the gap. The CDR3 has 13 residues. CDR3 in DNA: TGTGCCTGGAGGGGGGAGGGGGACACTGAAGCTTTCTTT. The encoded protein is CAWRGEGDTEAFF.

The J gene is TRBJ1-1, the V gene TRBV3-1 (or the pseudogene TRBV3-2); D uncertain. Trimming took off 6 bases at V and 1 base at J, with 6 bases between the two ends. This CDR3 contains 12 residues. Germline V gives CDR1 LGHDT, CDR2 YNNKEL (reference sequence). The CDR3 sequence: CASRAGNTEAFF. The CDR3 coding sequence is TGTGCCAGCAGAGCAGGGAACACTGAAGCTTTCTTT.

The DNA of the CDR3 is TGTGCCAGCCTGGCTTCCGTTACCGACCCCTACAATGAGCAGTTCTTC. Translating gives CASLASVTDPYNEQFF. The chain employs TRBV7-2 and TRBJ2-1, with unresolved D. The CDR3 is 16 amino acids. The ends were cut back, 8 bases at V and 2 bases at J, with 19 bases in the middle. CDR1 is SGHTA and CDR2 is FQGNSA in the germline V gene.

The genes are TRBV30 and TRBJ1-1; no reliable D call. V lost 1 base, J lost 1 base, and 19 bases lay in between. Germline loops: CDR1 GTSNPN, CDR2 SVGIG (reference sequence). The CDR3 sequence is 17 residues long. The CDR3 reads CAWSGPLPARRNTEAFF. The DNA for the CDR3 is TGTGCCTGGAGTGGCCCTCTTCCGGCGCGACGGAACACTGAAGCTTTCTTT.

J is TRBJ1-1 and V is TRBV7-9, with D possibly being TRBD1 (6 bases). V was clipped by 7 bases and J by 0 bases, with 15 bases between them. Germline CDR1 is SEHNR and CDR2 is FQNEAQ (reference sequence). This CDR3 is built from 15 residues. The CDR3 here is CASIPLGDMNTEAFF. The DNA for the CDR3 is TGTGCCAGCATCCCCTTGGGGGACATGAACACTGAAGCTTTCTTT.

The J gene is TRBJ1-6, the V gene TRBV30; D is undetermined. V was cut by 1 base and J by 8 bases, with 3 bases left in between. CDR1 GTSNPN and CDR2 SVGIG come from the germline V gene (reference sequence). The CDR3 has 11 amino acids. CDR3 sequence: CAWSEDSPLHF. The CDR3, as DNA: TGTGCCTGGAGTGAGGATTCACCCCTCCACTTT.